This T cell receptor (beta chain) was sequenced in a study of long-term antiretroviral therapy in people with HIV. V was pared by 4 bases and J by 1 base, with 9 bases between. Germline lookup yields CDR1 SGHRS and CDR2 YFSETQ. The CDR3 contains 13 residues. They ran version v3.0 of the immunoSEQ assay at survey level. The assay was immunoSEQ multiplex PCR, and TCRdb's table has in-frame clones only and misses some. This sample has about 20,000 clones; approximately 88% occur once, and the top ten carry approximately 8.8%. Study-wide results and limits: Control repertoires displayed wider CDR3 length ranges than the HIV repertoires. Subsequent to ART, diversity was augmented yet persisted below that of transplant donor controls.

DNA was extracted from roughly 0.93-9.6 million thawed cryopreserved PBMC. As to this clone: The antigen is not known.

The source material was unsorted PBMCs, sampled 1.2 years after starting antiretroviral therapy. This clonotype was obtained from a woman aged 40 to 55 with HIV. The chain links TRBV5-1 to TRBJ2-7; perhaps TRBD1 as D (6 bases). CDR3 loop: CASSRTDSYEQYF. The CDR3 region has the DNA TGCGCCAGCAGCCGGACAGATTCCTACGAGCAGTACTTC.